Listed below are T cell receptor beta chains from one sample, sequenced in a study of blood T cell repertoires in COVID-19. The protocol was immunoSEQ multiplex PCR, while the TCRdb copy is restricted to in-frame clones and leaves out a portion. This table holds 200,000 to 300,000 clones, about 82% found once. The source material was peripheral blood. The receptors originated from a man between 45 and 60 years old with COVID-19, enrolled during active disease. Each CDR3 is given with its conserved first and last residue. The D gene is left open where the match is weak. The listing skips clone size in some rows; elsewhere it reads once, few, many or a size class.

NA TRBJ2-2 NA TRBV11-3 CASSLGGGPGELFF TGTGCCAGCAGCTTAGGGGGGGGCCCCGGGGAGCTGTTTTTT
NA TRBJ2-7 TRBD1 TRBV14 CASSQRTGRGLQYF TGTGCCAGCAGCCAAAGGACAGGGAGAGGTTTGCAGTACTTC
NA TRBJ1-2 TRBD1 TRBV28 CASSWDREGRYYGYTF TGTGCCAGCAGTTGGGACAGGGAAGGGAGGTACTATGGCTACACCTTC
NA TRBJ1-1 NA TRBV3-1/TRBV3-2 CASSIHTGEAFF TGTGCCAGCAGCATACACACGGGTGAAGCTTTCTTT
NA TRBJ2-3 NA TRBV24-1 CATSDLSRGATDTQYF TGTGCCACCAGTGATTTGTCGCGGGGAGCCACAGATACGCAGTATTTT
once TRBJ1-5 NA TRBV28 CASVRRGLQPQHF TGTGCCAGCGTTAGGCGGGGGCTTCAGCCCCAGCATTTT
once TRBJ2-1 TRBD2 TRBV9 CASSVEGRADYNEQFF TGTGCCAGCAGCGTAGAGGGGAGGGCAGACTACAATGAGCAGTTCTTC
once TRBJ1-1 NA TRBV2 CASIPRDWGGWTEAFF TGTGCCAGCATCCCTAGGGATTGGGGCGGTTGGACTGAAGCTTTCTTT
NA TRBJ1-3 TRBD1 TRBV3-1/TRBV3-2 CASSLRQGAGGNTIYF TGTGCCAGCAGCCTTCGACAGGGGGCGGGTGGAAACACCATATATTTT
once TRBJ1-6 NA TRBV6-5 CASRSPGKYNSPLHF TGTGCCAGCAGGAGTCCGGGGAAATATAATTCACCCCTCCACTTT
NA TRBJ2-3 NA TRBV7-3 CASSFTGASTDTQYF TGTGCCAGCAGCTTTACTGGAGCTAGCACAGATACGCAGTATTTT
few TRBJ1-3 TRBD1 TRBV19 CASRAGTGNSGNTIYF TGTGCCAGTAGGGCCGGGACAGGAAACTCTGGAAACACCATATATTTT
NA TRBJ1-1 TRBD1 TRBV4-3 CASSQRATGMYTEAFF TGCGCCAGCAGCCAGCGAGCGACAGGGATGTACACTGAAGCTTTCTTT
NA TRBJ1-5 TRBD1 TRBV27 CASSSRQGSGQPQHF TGTGCCAGCAGTTCACGACAGGGGTCAGGTCAGCCCCAGCATTTT
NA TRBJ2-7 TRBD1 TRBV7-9 CASSLGDSFIEQYF TGTGCCAGCAGCTTGGGGGACAGTTTCATCGAGCAGTACTTC
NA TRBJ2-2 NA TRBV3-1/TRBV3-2 CASSNRGSTGELFF TGTGCCAGCAGCAATCGGGGGAGCACCGGGGAGCTGTTTTTT
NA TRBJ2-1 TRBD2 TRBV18 CASSPPNSGGGNEQFF TGTGCCAGCTCACCTCCTAATAGCGGGGGGGGAAATGAGCAGTTCTTC
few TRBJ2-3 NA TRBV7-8 CASSLVQGDTQYF TGTGCCAGCAGCTTAGTTCAGGGAGATACGCAGTATTTT
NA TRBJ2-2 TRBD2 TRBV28 CASSIAGALTGELFF TGTGCCAGCAGTATCGCGGGAGCCCTTACCGGGGAGCTGTTTTTT
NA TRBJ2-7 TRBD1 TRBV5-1 CASSARQGYEQYF TGCGCCAGCAGCGCCAGACAGGGCTACGAGCAGTACTTC
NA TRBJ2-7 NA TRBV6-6 CASSYRQEAISYEQYF TGTGCCAGCAGTTACCGACAGGAGGCCATATCCTACGAGCAGTACTTC
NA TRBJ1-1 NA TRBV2 CASRGEDTEAFF TGTGCCAGCAGGGGTGAGGACACTGAAGCTTTCTTT
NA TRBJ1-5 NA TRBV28 CASSLYRGSGQPQHF TGTGCCAGCAGTTTATATCGGGGATCGGGTCAGCCCCAGCATTTT
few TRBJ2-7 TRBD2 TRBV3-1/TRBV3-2 CASSHKAGGSYEQYF TGTGCCAGCAGCCACAAAGCGGGGGGCTCCTACGAGCAGTACTTC
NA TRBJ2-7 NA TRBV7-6 CASSLAPGDLYYEQYF TGTGCCAGCAGCTTAGCTCCAGGGGATCTTTACTACGAGCAGTACTTC
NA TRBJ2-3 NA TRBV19 CASSTTSQRATHTQYF TGTGCCAGTAGTACCACCTCCCAGAGGGCCACACATACGCAGTATTTT
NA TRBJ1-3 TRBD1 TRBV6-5 CASSDRGSAIYF TGTGCCAGCAGCGACAGGGGCTCGGCCATATATTTT
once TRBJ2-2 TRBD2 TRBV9 CASSVDLQRGDSGELFF TGTGCCAGCAGCGTAGATCTTCAGCGGGGGGACTCCGGGGAGCTGTTTTTT
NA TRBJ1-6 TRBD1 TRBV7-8 CASSFGTGKANSPLHF TGTGCCAGCAGCTTCGGGACAGGGAAGGCTAATTCACCCCTCCACTTT
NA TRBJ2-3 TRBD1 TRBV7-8 CASSLRDRDTDTQYF TGTGCCAGCAGCTTAAGGGACAGAGACACAGATACGCAGTATTTT
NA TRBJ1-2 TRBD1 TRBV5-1 CASSLTGANYGYTF TGCGCCAGCAGCTTAACAGGGGCCAACTATGGCTACACCTTC
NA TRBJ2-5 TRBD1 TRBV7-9 CASSSGQGLQETQYF TGTGCCAGCAGCTCAGGACAGGGGCTGCAGGAGACCCAGTACTTC
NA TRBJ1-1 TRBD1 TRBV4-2 CASSQGPVRDRALMNTEAFF TGTGCCAGCAGCCAAGGACCGGTCCGGGACAGGGCCCTCATGAACACTGAAGCTTTCTTT